A single sample is the source of the 32 T cell receptor beta chains below, sequenced in a study of post-analysis software for immune sequencing data. Included in the TCR beta cDNA libraries were unique molecular identifiers. TCRdb re-called the PCR reads through MiXCR, storing one row per CDR3 protein. Of more than 450,000 distinct CDR3 sequences in the sample, about 40% were seen once. These receptors are not linked to any known antigen. Overall study findings and caveats: Patients showed TRBV5-6, TRBV5-1 and TRBV20-1 among roughly 5 TRBV segments more frequent than in controls.

Sequenced input: blood. These receptors were obtained from a girl aged 10 to 17 with multiple sclerosis.

For this clonotype: At one end the junction does not follow the germline gene, possibly because of a read error. V usage is TRBV5-4 and J usage is TRBJ2-1; D unresolved. Germline V gene lookup returns CDR1 SGHNT and CDR2 YYREEE (reference sequence). This CDR3 spans 13 amino acids. This chain's CDR3 is CASSFGIRPEQFF. CDR3 in DNA: TGCGCCAGCAGCTTTGGTATCCGGCCGGAGCAGTTCTTC.

On this clonotype itself: A junction boundary mismatches the germline segment, possibly from a read error. The chain has TRBV5-1 and TRBJ1-1; D perhaps matches TRBD1 (6 bases). The CDR3 contains 15 residues. Looked up from germline, CDR1 is SGHRS and CDR2 is YFSETQ. The CDR3 region is CAGSLVWGANTEAFF. The CDR3 DNA reads as TGCGCCGGCAGCTTGGTTTGGGGGGCGAACACTGAAGCTTTCTTT.

The rearrangement joins TRBV9 to TRBJ2-4, with 7 bases fitting TRBD1. Germline V CDR1 and CDR2: SGDLS, YYNGEE. V dropped 4 bases and J dropped 9; count of bases not matched to a gene: 13. This CDR3 is built from 15 residues. The CDR3 DNA follows: TGTGCCAGCAGCCCATCGACAGGGAGCGAAACCATTCAGTACTTC. Its protein product is CASSPSTGSETIQYF.

This clonotype was observed a few times. The chain carries TRBV7-9 and TRBJ2-1; TRBD2 matches at 11 bases. Germline trimming cut 1 base from V and 6 bases from J; bases unmatched to any gene: 2. This CDR3 is 15 amino acids long. Germline assignment: CDR1 SEHNR and CDR2 FQNEAQ (reference sequence). CDR3 loop: CASSLVLAGANEQFF. CDR3 nucleotide sequence: TGTGCCAGCAGCTTAGTACTAGCGGGAGCCAATGAGCAGTTCTTC. The whole variable domain, filled in from reference TRBV7-9 and TRBJ2-1, reads DTGVSQNPRHKITKRGQNVTFRCDPISEHNRLYWYRQTLGQGPEFLTYFQNEAQLEKSRLLSDRFSAERPKGSFSTLEIQRTEQGDSAMYLCASSLVLAGANEQFFGPGTRLTVL.

This clonotype was counted between two and nine times. The chain carries TRBV12-3 or TRBV12-4 and TRBJ1-2; tentative D call: TRBD1 (5 bases). CDR3 length: 14 residues. Trimming cost V 4 bases and J 3 bases, with 12 bases left between them. CDR3 DNA: TGTGCCAGCAGTTCCCGGGACGGGTACTATGGCTACACCTTC. As protein: CASSSRDGYYGYTF.

This clonotype has just a few counts. The chain couples TRBV7-8 to TRBJ1-1, with 10 bases matching TRBD1. CDR1 and CDR2 (germline): SGHVS, FQNEAQ. The junction had 2 bases not matched to a gene; V was cut back by 4 bases and J by 0 bases. This CDR3 is built from 15 residues. CDR3 in amino acids: CASSWGTGVNTEAFF. CDR3 DNA sequence: TGTGCCAGCAGCTGGGGGACAGGGGTGAACACTGAAGCTTTCTTT.

This clonotype was observed a few times. The V gene is TRBV28, the J gene TRBJ1-2, with a weak D call TRBD1 (5 bases). CDR3 length: 14 amino acids. Germline values: CDR1 MDHEN, CDR2 SYDVKM. The V and J ends lost 5 bases and 2 bases respectively, with 12 bases between them. The DNA for the CDR3 is TGTGCCAGCAGTCCGCCGGACACGAACTATGGCTACACCTTC. Amino acid sequence: CASSPPDTNYGYTF.

The chain uses TRBV20-1 and TRBJ2-7, with a weak D call TRBD1 (5 bases). Trimming left V 3 bases short and J 0 bases short, with 12 bases between. The CDR3 runs 14 residues. Germline CDR1 and CDR2: DFQATT and SNEGSKA (reference sequence). CDR3 nucleotide sequence: TGCAGTGCTAGTCGCAGGGAAGTCTCCTACGAGCAGTACTTC. This sequence encodes CSASRREVSYEQYF.

The V gene is TRBV5-1, the J gene TRBJ2-1; TRBD2 aligns across 9 bases. The CDR3 extends over 16 amino acids. Looked up from germline, CDR1 is SGHRS and CDR2 is YFSETQ. V lost 2 bases, J lost 6 bases, and 9 bases stayed unmatched. Here the CDR3 reads CASSLGGGGELNEQFF. The CDR3 region has the DNA TGCGCCAGCAGCTTAGGAGGCGGGGGGGAACTCAATGAGCAGTTCTTC.

This clonotype has more than one count but fewer than ten. V is TRBV24-1 and J is TRBJ2-1; D is possibly TRBD2 (6 bases). Germline V CDR1 and CDR2: KGHDR, SFDVKD. The CDR3 sequence is 15 residues long. Trimming shortened V by 4 bases and J by 5 bases, and 14 bases separated the two germline ends. In nucleotides, the CDR3 is TGTGCCACCAGTGAAGGAGGGCTAGGGGACAATGAGCAGTTCTTC. Its protein product is CATSEGGLGDNEQFF.

The J gene is TRBJ2-7, the V gene TRBV12-3 or TRBV12-4; 7 positions match TRBD2. V shed 5 bases, J shed 4 bases, and the junction held 8 bases outside the gene matches. CDR3 length: 14 amino acids. The CDR3 spells CASSRAGVQYEQYF. CDR3 DNA sequence: TGTGCCAGCAGTCGGGCGGGAGTACAGTACGAGCAGTACTTC.

The chain has TRBV10-3 and TRBJ2-1; 9 bases fit TRBD2. Trimming removed 0 bases from V and 10 bases from J; junction bases left unmatched: 7. The CDR3 is made up of 15 amino acids. Germline lookup yields CDR1 ENHRY and CDR2 SYGVKD. Here the CDR3 DNA reads TGTGCCATCAGTGAGTCAGGCGGGAGGGCTTACGAGCAGTTCTTC. It encodes CAISESGGRAYEQFF.

This clonotype was found a few times. This chain connects TRBV6-5 to TRBJ2-7; 12 bases fit TRBD2. V was pared by 6 bases and J by 2 bases, with 5 bases of the junction left unmatched. The CDR3 has 15 residues. Germline assignment: CDR1 MNHEY and CDR2 SVGAGI. CDR3 nucleotides: TGTGCCAGCAGGGCTCTAGCGGGGGGGCCCTACGAGCAGTACTTC. It translates to CASRALAGGPYEQYF.

This clonotype came up a few times. The chain has TRBV12-3 or TRBV12-4 and TRBJ2-5; D possibly corresponds to TRBD1 (5 bases). V was trimmed by 5 bases and J by 4 bases, leaving 14 bases between them. The CDR3 sequence is 14 residues long. DNA for the CDR3: TGTGCCAGCAGTCAAGGGGTACTGGGAGAGACCCAGTACTTC. Translation gives CASSQGVLGETQYF.

This clonotype came up a few times. The chain links TRBV12-3 or TRBV12-4 to TRBJ2-7, with TRBD2 matching 7 bases. J gave up 0 bases and V 6 bases, and 5 bases lay outside the gene matches. The CDR3 is 14 amino acids. CDR3 protein: CASSRSGDSYEQYF. As DNA, the CDR3 is TGTGCCAGCAGCCGCAGCGGGGACTCCTACGAGCAGTACTTC.

This rearrangement joins TRBV9 to TRBJ2-1; 7 bases are a match to TRBD1. CDR3 size: 15 residues. Germline assignment: CDR1 SGDLS and CDR2 YYNGEE. Losses at the gene ends were 1 base for V and 1 base for J; bases not matched to a gene: 2. CDR3 loop: CASSVTGASYNEQFF. The CDR3 coding sequence is TGTGCCAGCAGCGTAACAGGGGCGTCCTACAATGAGCAGTTCTTC.

The chain recombines TRBV12-3 or TRBV12-4 with TRBJ2-7; 7 nucleotides match TRBD1. The CDR3 length is 14 residues. Germline trimming cut 5 bases from V and 6 bases from J; bases unmatched to any gene: 10. CDR3 bases: TGTGCCAGCAGTCACAGGGGCGCTGCGAGCGAGCAGTACTTC. As protein: CASSHRGAASEQYF.

The chain combines TRBV4-1 with TRBJ1-5, with 10 bases aligning to TRBD1. V shed 3 bases, J shed 7 bases, and the junction held 6 bases outside the gene matches. CDR3 size: 15 residues. Germline-derived CDR1 and CDR2 are MGHRA and YSYEKL. The CDR3 bases are TGCGCCAGCAGCCAGCGGGACAGGGGAGGCCAGCCCCAGCATTTT. This translates into CASSQRDRGGQPQHF.

The V call is TRBV4-2, the J call TRBJ2-1; tentative D call: TRBD1 (5 bases). The CDR3 length is 15 residues. CDR1 and CDR2 (germline): LGHNA, YNFKEQ. Trimming shortened V by 1 base and J by 0 bases, and 7 bases separated the two germline ends. As DNA, the CDR3 is TGTGCCAGCAGCCAAGGACAGCGCTCCTACAATGAGCAGTTCTTC. Its protein is CASSQGQRSYNEQFF.

This clonotype was recorded a few times. The chain has TRBV7-8 and TRBJ2-5, with D possibly TRBD2 on 6 matching bases. Germline CDR1 reads SGHVS; CDR2 reads FQNEAQ. CDR3 size: 15 residues. The V gene lost 3 bases and the J gene lost 3 bases, with 14 bases spanning the gap. CDR3 sequence reads: CASSFGGVPKETQYF. Here the CDR3 DNA reads TGTGCCAGCAGCTTCGGCGGGGTCCCGAAAGAGACCCAGTACTTC.

This clonotype was counted a few times. The rearrangement uses TRBV29-1 and TRBJ2-3; D might be TRBD2 (7 bases). This CDR3 is 15 amino acids long. Germline CDR1 SQVTM, CDR2 ANQGSEA. Trimming left V 4 bases short and J 2 bases short, with 16 bases between. As DNA, the CDR3 is TGCAGCGTTGGGGGGGCGGGAGTGCCCACAGATACGCAGTATTTT. Amino acids: CSVGGAGVPTDTQYF.

This clonotype was picked up a small number of times. The V call is TRBV20-1, the J call TRBJ2-1; 7 bases align to TRBD2. Germline CDR1 and CDR2: DFQATT and SNEGSKA (reference sequence). Unmatched junction bases numbered 5, after V lost 0 bases and J lost 9 bases. This CDR3 spans 13 amino acids. CDR3 protein: CSARERGYVEQFF. The CDR3 DNA follows: TGCAGTGCTAGAGAGCGGGGGTACGTTGAGCAGTTCTTC.

This clonotype was detected only a few times. V is TRBV5-6 and J is TRBJ2-7, with D perhaps TRBD1 (5 bases). Germline-derived CDR1 and CDR2 are SGHDT and YYEEEE. The CDR3 spans 12 residues. V was shortened by 3 bases and J by 8 bases, with 12 bases between the two germline ends. CDR3 protein: CASSSRVYKQYF. For the CDR3, the DNA is TGTGCCAGCAGCTCCAGGGTTTACAAGCAGTACTTC.

In regard to this clonotype: One end of the junction varies from germline; a read error may be responsible. The chain couples TRBV5-1 to TRBJ2-1, with 9 bases that match TRBD2. The germline gives CDR1 SGHRS, CDR2 YFSETQ. This CDR3 has 15 residues. The CDR3 DNA reads as TGCGTCAGCAGCGCCACCGGGACTAGCAACAATGAGCAGTTCTTC. This sequence encodes CVSSATGTSNNEQFF. The variable domain in full, completed from reference TRBV5-1 and TRBJ2-1, reads KAGVTQTPRYLIKTRGQQVTLSCSPISGHRSVSWYQQTPGQGLQFLFEYFSETQRNKGNFPGRFSGRQFSNSRSEMNVSTLELGDSALYLCVSSATGTSNNEQFFGPGTRLTVL.

The V and J genes are TRBV20-1 and TRBJ2-1; D is perhaps TRBD1 (6 bases). Germline CDR1 DFQATT, CDR2 SNEGSKA (reference sequence). V was trimmed by 5 bases and J by 0 bases, leaving 11 bases between them. The CDR3 contains 14 residues. As DNA, the CDR3 is TGCAGTGCTTTTACAGGGAGCTCCTACAATGAGCAGTTCTTC. Protein: CSAFTGSSYNEQFF.

This clonotype was found a few times. The chain is built from TRBV7-2 and TRBJ2-3; the D is unclear. The CDR3 sequence is 12 residues long. Trimming shortened V by 4 bases and J by 10 bases, and 12 bases separated the two germline ends. In germline, CDR1 is SGHTA, CDR2 FQGNSA. CDR3 residues: CASSSLWGAQYF. Here the CDR3 DNA reads TGTGCCAGCAGCTCCCTCTGGGGTGCGCAGTATTTT.

This clonotype was seen only once. This rearrangement joins TRBV3-1 to TRBJ2-1, with 10 nucleotides matching TRBD2. The V and J ends lost 4 bases and 3 bases, in that order; junction bases with no gene match: 6. This CDR3 has 16 residues. The germline gives CDR1 LGHDT, CDR2 YNNKEL (reference sequence). The CDR3 loop is CASSPRASGSYNEQFF. In DNA, the CDR3 is TGTGCCAGCAGCCCCCGGGCTAGCGGGAGCTACAATGAGCAGTTCTTC.

This clonotype has only a few counts. The V call is TRBV7-8, the J call TRBJ2-1, with a possible D match to TRBD2 (6 bases). The germline V gene has CDR1 SGHVS and CDR2 FQNEAQ. This CDR3 is built from 17 residues. V lost 6 bases, J lost 1 base, and 19 bases lay in between. In DNA form, the CDR3 reads TGTGCCAGCAGTTTGGGGGGTGTTGGGGAATCCTACAATGAGCAGTTCTTC. Its translation: CASSLGGVGESYNEQFF.

This clonotype appeared a few times. The rearrangement uses TRBV12-3 or TRBV12-4 and TRBJ2-3; D is unclear. V gave up 2 bases and J gave up 4 bases, with 10 bases separating them. The CDR3 sequence is 14 residues long. CDR3 sequence reads: CASSLLTLADTQYF. In DNA form, the CDR3 reads TGTGCCAGCAGTTTACTTACACTGGCAGATACGCAGTATTTT.

The V gene is TRBV6-5, the J gene TRBJ2-3, with TRBD2 identical over 12 bases. V was pared by 0 bases and J by 5 bases, with 3 bases of the junction left unmatched. The germline gives CDR1 MNHEY, CDR2 SVGAGI. This CDR3 comprises 16 residues. This CDR3 is CASSYSRTSGIDTQYF. The CDR3 nucleotides read TGTGCCAGCAGTTACTCGAGGACTAGCGGGATAGATACGCAGTATTTT.

The chain recombines TRBV5-5 with TRBJ1-2; 11 bases fit TRBD1. The V gene end was trimmed by 3 bases and the J gene end by 3 bases; junction bases not matched to a gene: 1. The V gene's germline CDR1 is SGHKS and CDR2 YYEKEE (reference sequence). The CDR3 is made up of 14 amino acids. The CDR3: CASSWDRGYYGYTF. The CDR3 bases are TGTGCCAGCAGCTGGGACAGGGGGTACTATGGCTACACCTTC. The full variable domain, in which reference TRBV5-5 and TRBJ1-2 provide the parts outside the CDR3, is DAGVTQSPTHLIKTRGQQVTLRCSPISGHKSVSWYQQVLGQGPQFIFQYYEKEERGRGNFPDRFSARQFPNYSSELNVNALLLGDSALYLCASSWDRGYYGYTFGSGTRLTVV.

This chain joins TRBV3-1 and TRBJ2-7; tentatively, D is TRBD2 (6 bases). Germline lookup yields CDR1 LGHDT and CDR2 YNNKEL (reference sequence). The V end was cut by 4 bases, the J end by 7 bases, with 23 bases between. This CDR3 comprises 16 residues. This chain's CDR3 is CASSPYGRRAKGEQYF. The DNA for the CDR3 is TGTGCCAGCAGCCCGTATGGCAGGAGGGCCAAGGGGGAGCAGTACTTC.